This T cell receptor beta chain was captured by sequencing in a study of blood T cell repertoires in COVID-19. There are 16 residues in the CDR3. The V gene lost 7 bases and the J gene lost 0 bases, with 18 bases spanning the gap. In germline, CDR1 is MNHEY, CDR2 SMNVEV (reference sequence). This table comes from immunoSEQ multiplex PCR, and its TCRdb copy is limited to in-frame clones, with some not included. This table has about 150,000 clones, 84% appearing once. This TCR was recovered from a woman aged 45 to 65 who had been exposed to COVID-19. The sample taken for sequencing was PBMCs or T cells enriched from blood (not recorded which). The chain joins TRBV27 to TRBJ1-1; a weak D match, TRBD1 (6 bases). The CDR3 protein is CASKKAQGIMNTEAFF. The CDR3 DNA is TGTGCCAGCAAAAAGGCCCAGGGGATTATGAACACTGAAGCTTTCTTT.